What follows are 24 T cell receptor beta chains derived from one specimen sequenced in a study of cytomegalovirus exposure and HLA in healthy donors (dated by TCRdb to the late 2010s). Library preparation employed the immunoSEQ multiplex PCR assay. For the multiplex PCR, a mixture combining 60 forward primers for TCR Vbeta segments and 13 reverse primers for TCR Jbeta segments was used. Held by TCRdb, this immuneACCESS table contains in-frame sequences only and omits some clones. Under half of the omission traces to an unresolved V gene where checked; the cause of the rest is unknown. The sample contains around 170,000 clones, about four fifths of them found a single time. Around 1.9% of the sample rests with the top ten. What was sequenced was PBMCs. Receptors were obtained from a woman aged 25 to 39 in good health and CMV-seronegative.

This sequence joins TRBV5-4 and TRBJ1-2, with D tentatively TRBD1 (6 bases). This CDR3 has 14 amino acids. Germline assignment: CDR1 SGHNT and CDR2 YYREEE (reference sequence). V shed 4 bases and J shed 6 bases, with 16 bases lying between them. The DNA for the CDR3 is TGTGCCAGCAGCACCAGGGGTGCTCTTGATGGCTACACCTTC. Residues: CASSTRGALDGYTF. Together with reference TRBV5-4 and TRBJ1-2, the CDR3 gives the full variable domain: ETGVTQSPTHLIKTRGQQVTLRCSSQSGHNTVSWYQQALGQGPQFIFQYYREEENGRGNFPPRFSGLQFPNYSSELNVNALELDDSALYLCASSTRGALDGYTFGSGTRLTVV.

The chain is built from TRBV7-8 and TRBJ2-3, with TRBD1 matching over 9 bases. This CDR3 has 16 amino acids. CDR1 SGHVS and CDR2 FQNEAQ come from the germline V gene. V shed 5 bases and J 1 base; nucleotides not matched to a gene: 7. Here the CDR3 reads CASSHPRDRGTDTQYF. CDR3 sequence (DNA): TGTGCCAGCAGCCACCCGCGGGACAGGGGCACAGATACGCAGTATTTT.

This chain connects TRBV7-8 to TRBJ1-5; no clear D gene. The germline CDR1 and CDR2 sequences are SGHVS and FQNEAQ. This CDR3 contains 18 residues. V gave up 4 bases and J gave up 0 bases, with 19 bases separating them. Written as DNA, the CDR3 is TGTGCCAGCAGCTCAAACGTAGAGAGAATCTATAGCAATCAGCCCCAGCATTTT. Translated: CASSSNVERIYSNQPQHF.

The chain uses TRBV4-2 and TRBJ1-2, with a weak D call TRBD1 (5 bases). CDR1 is LGHNA and CDR2 is YNFKEQ in the germline V gene. The CDR3 length is 17 residues. V was trimmed by 0 bases and J by 0 bases, leaving 14 bases between them. CDR3 DNA sequence: TGTGCCAGCAGCCAAGACCCGGGCGTGGGGCCTAACTATGGCTACACCTTC. It encodes CASSQDPGVGPNYGYTF.

The CDR3 spells CAWSWAGATIYYGYTF. CDR3 nucleotide sequence: TGTGCCTGGAGTTGGGCAGGGGCGACTATATACTATGGCTACACCTTC. The chain uses TRBV30 and TRBJ1-2; D perhaps matches TRBD1 (6 bases). The CDR3 runs 16 residues. CDR1 and CDR2 from the germline V gene are GTSNPN and SVGIG (reference sequence). The V end was cut by 2 bases, the J end by 3 bases, with 19 bases between.

The rearrangement links TRBV2 to TRBJ2-3, with a tentative D call TRBD2 (6 bases). Trimming removed 6 bases at V and 3 bases at J, with 10 bases between. Per the germline V gene, CDR1 is SNHLY and CDR2 is FYNNEI. The CDR3 covers 13 residues. As DNA, the CDR3 is TGTGCCAGCAGCGGGGGAGCTACAGATACGCAGTATTTT. Amino acids: CASSGGATDTQYF.

The chain joins TRBV18 to TRBJ2-1; D is perhaps TRBD2 (6 bases). The V and J ends lost 2 bases and 6 bases respectively, with 20 bases between them. The CDR3 consists of 17 residues. Per the germline V gene, CDR1 is KGHSH and CDR2 is LQKENI. The CDR3 spells CASSPRLGGSAPNEQFF. CDR3 DNA: TGTGCCAGCTCACCAAGGCTGGGGGGATCAGCACCCAATGAGCAGTTCTTC.

This clone was recorded once. V is TRBV7-2 and J is TRBJ2-3; D remains ambiguous. The germline CDR1 and CDR2 sequences are SGHTA and FQGNSA. CDR3 length equals 12 residues. The ends were cut back, 5 bases at V and 6 bases at J, with 9 bases in the middle. In nucleotides, the CDR3 is TGTGCCAGCAGCCTCACCCGGGATACGCAGTATTTT. Protein sequence: CASSLTRDTQYF.

V and J are TRBV7-2 and TRBJ1-2, with 9 bases aligning to TRBD1. Looked up from germline, CDR1 is SGHTA and CDR2 is FQGNSA. The ends lost 3 bases at V and 7 bases at J; junction bases unmatched: 9. CDR3 length: 15 amino acids. CDR3 sequence: CASSFSTGGPGGYTF. In DNA form, the CDR3 reads TGTGCCAGCAGCTTCTCTACAGGGGGCCCTGGTGGCTACACCTTC.

This chain's CDR3 is CASSQEGGQGDTQYF. The DNA for the CDR3 is TGCGCCAGCAGCCAAGAGGGGGGGCAAGGGGATACGCAGTATTTT. The chain employs TRBV4-3 and TRBJ2-3; a weak D match, TRBD2 (7 bases). The CDR3 spans 15 residues. In germline, CDR1 is LGHNA, CDR2 YSLEER. Between the trimmed V and J ends, which lost 0 bases and 6 bases, there was a span of 13 bases.

The chain joins TRBV7-8 to TRBJ2-3; 13 nucleotides line up with TRBD2. The CDR3 contains 15 residues. V lost 5 bases to trimming and J lost 7 bases; unmatched junction nucleotides: 6. Germline V gene data show CDR1 as SGHVS and CDR2 as FQNEAQ. The CDR3 region has the DNA TGTGCCAGCAGCGGGGGACTAGCGGGGCGAAATACGCAGTATTTT. Translation: CASSGGLAGRNTQYF.

The rearrangement uses TRBV25-1 and TRBJ2-1; tentatively, D is TRBD2 (6 bases). There are 15 residues in the CDR3. V lost 7 bases and J 3 bases, leaving 16 bases between the germline ends. Per germline, CDR1 MGHDK and CDR2 SYGVNS. This chain's CDR3 is CASTNSGRNYNEQFF. In nucleotides, the CDR3 is TGTGCCAGCACTAACTCAGGGAGGAACTACAATGAGCAGTTCTTC.

This chain joins TRBV6-5 and TRBJ2-7; D perhaps matches TRBD2 (7 bases). This CDR3 region has 14 residues. Germline lookup yields CDR1 MNHEY and CDR2 SVGAGI. V lost 4 bases, J lost 2 bases, and 12 bases lay in between. The CDR3 region is CASSSAGGPYEQYF. DNA of the CDR3: TGTGCCAGCAGTTCCGCCGGGGGGCCCTACGAGCAGTACTTC.

This chain connects TRBV6-6 to TRBJ1-2, with no clear D. The germline V gene encodes CDR1 MNHNY and CDR2 SVGAGI (reference sequence). CDR3 length: 13 residues. The V end was cut by 8 bases, the J end by 6 bases, with 16 bases between. The CDR3 loop reads CASQTWQADGYTF. The CDR3 nucleotides read TGTGCCAGCCAAACTTGGCAGGCCGATGGCTACACCTTC.

CDR3 loop: CASSHGDSPDGYTF. CDR3 bases: TGTGCCAGCAGCCATGGGGACAGCCCTGATGGCTACACCTTC. The chain combines TRBV4-2 with TRBJ1-2; 7 positions match TRBD1. J was trimmed by 6 bases and V by 3 bases; bases with no gene match: 7. This CDR3 contains 14 residues. CDR1 and CDR2 from the germline V gene are LGHNA and YNFKEQ.

V is TRBV5-1 and J is TRBJ1-2, with D unclear. CDR1 and CDR2 from the germline V gene are SGHRS and YFSETQ. V lost 5 bases and J lost 2, with 13 bases in between. There are 14 residues in the CDR3. This chain's CDR3 is CASSREERNYGYTF. The CDR3 DNA sequence: TGCGCCAGCAGTCGTGAGGAGAGGAACTATGGCTACACCTTC.

V usage is TRBV2 and J usage is TRBJ2-7, with 8 bases that match TRBD1. The junction had 11 bases not matched to a gene; V was cut back by 4 bases and J by 6 bases. The CDR3 contains 15 residues. CDR1 is SNHLY and CDR2 is FYNNEI in the germline V gene. The CDR3 DNA reads as TGTGCCAGCAGTGTTCGGGACAGGCGGATAGGCGAGCAGTACTTC. Its protein product is CASSVRDRRIGEQYF.

This clone was counted ten times or more. This chain connects TRBV6-1 to TRBJ2-1, with 11 bases identical to TRBD2. This CDR3 comprises 15 residues. The ends lost 1 base at V and 10 bases at J; junction bases unmatched: 6. Per germline, CDR1 MNHNS and CDR2 SASEGT. The DNA for the CDR3 is TGTGCCAGCAGTGAAGGTAGCGGGGGGGCCGAAGAGCAGTTCTTC. Its protein is CASSEGSGGAEEQFF.

The V call is TRBV7-2, the J call TRBJ1-1; the match to TRBD1 covers 7 bases. CDR3 size: 17 residues. CDR1 is SGHTA and CDR2 is FQGNSA in the germline V gene. The ends lost 5 bases at V and 0 bases at J; junction bases unmatched: 12. CDR3 coding DNA: TGTGCCAGCAGCCCCGACTTGACAGGGAGGATGAACACTGAAGCTTTCTTT. Protein: CASSPDLTGRMNTEAFF.

This chain uses TRBV6-4 with TRBJ2-3; TRBD2 matches 15 bases. The CDR3 covers 15 residues. The V and J ends lost 6 bases and 8 bases, in that order; junction bases with no gene match: 6. The V gene's germline CDR1 is MRHNA and CDR2 SNTAGT. CDR3 sequence: CASSGLAGGLGTQYF. The DNA for the CDR3 is TGTGCCAGCAGCGGACTAGCGGGGGGGCTGGGTACGCAGTATTTT.

Turning to this clone: The junction does not match germline at one end; this may be a read error. The chain recombines TRBV7-7 with TRBJ2-3, with 13 bases identical to TRBD2. Germline V gene lookup returns CDR1 SSHAT and CDR2 FNYEAQ (reference sequence). The CDR3 covers 16 residues. The DNA of the CDR3 is TGTGCTAGCAGCTCCGGACTAGCGGGGGGCACAGATACGCAGTATTTT. It yields the protein CASSSGLAGGTDTQYF.

This clone was seen a single time. J is TRBJ1-2 and V is TRBV7-3; D may be TRBD1 (5 bases). The CDR3 length is 13 residues. Trimming pared 5 bases from V and 3 bases from J, leaving 10 bases between. The germline CDR1 and CDR2 sequences are SGHTA and FQGTGA. The CDR3: CASSPGGDYGYTF. CDR3 nucleotide sequence: TGTGCCAGCAGCCCGGGGGGGGACTATGGCTACACCTTC.

The rearrangement joins TRBV6-1 to TRBJ1-2; D gene uncertain. V lost 0 bases, J lost 4 bases, and 15 bases lay in between. Germline CDR1 and CDR2: MNHNS and SASEGT. CDR3 length equals 16 residues. The CDR3 is CASSEAGSPPPYGYTF. The DNA for the CDR3 is TGTGCCAGCAGTGAAGCGGGGAGTCCCCCGCCCTATGGCTACACCTTC.

This clone is a singleton in its sample. The rearrangement uses TRBV6-5 and TRBJ1-5, with 9 nucleotides matching TRBD1. CDR1 and CDR2 from the germline V gene are MNHEY and SVGAGI. V dropped 8 bases and J dropped 3; count of bases not matched to a gene: 5. This CDR3 has 14 residues. CDR3 amino acids: CASGTGLNNQPQHF. Here the CDR3 DNA reads TGTGCCAGCGGGACAGGGTTGAACAATCAGCCCCAGCATTTT.